These T cell receptor beta chains were read from a single sample in a study of blood T cell repertoires in COVID-19. Clones were read by immunoSEQ multiplex PCR, and TCRdb kept only the in-frame ones, dropping some. The sample carries hundreds of thousands of clones, about nine tenths recorded once. The sequencing sample was made of PBMCs or T cells enriched from blood (not recorded which). Every receptor here comes from a woman aged 35 to 49 who had recovered from COVID-19. CDR3s include the opening cysteine and the closing phenylalanine or tryptophan. A D gene is named only where the DNA matches it firmly. The size entry is marked missing in some rows and otherwise reads once, few, many or a size class.

J	V	D	size	CDR3	DNA
TRBJ2-7	TRBV27	TRBD1	NA	CASSLSSLGQGPSYEQYF	TGTGCCAGCAGTTTAAGCTCCCTCGGACAGGGCCCCTCCTACGAGCAGTACTTC
TRBJ2-1	TRBV10-3	TRBD2	NA	CAVSGGGSRLSYNEQFF	TGTGCCGTCTCGGGGGGGGGCTCGCGGCTAAGCTACAATGAGCAGTTCTTC
TRBJ1-3	TRBV9	NA	NA	CASSVNFGSGNTIYF	TGTGCCAGCAGCGTTAACTTCGGCTCTGGAAACACCATATATTTT
TRBJ2-1	TRBV2	TRBD2	NA	CASRGLAGANNEQFF	TGTGCCAGCAGGGGACTAGCGGGAGCCAACAATGAGCAGTTCTTC
TRBJ2-1	TRBV11-3	NA	few	CASSSRQTSYNEQFF	TGTGCCAGCAGCTCACGACAGACCTCCTACAATGAGCAGTTCTTC
TRBJ2-5	TRBV5-1	TRBD1	once	CASSLAGQGAQTQYF	TGCGCCAGCAGCTTGGCTGGACAGGGGGCGCAGACCCAGTACTTC
TRBJ2-7	TRBV29-1	NA	once	CSVVLLGISYEQYF	TGCAGCGTTGTCCTACTAGGTATCTCCTACGAGCAGTACTTC
TRBJ1-1	TRBV18	NA	NA	CASSRDDTEAFF	TGTGCCAGCTCCAGGGATGACACTGAAGCTTTCTTT
TRBJ2-2	TRBV5-4	TRBD2	NA	CASSLAGGTGELFF	TGTGCCAGCAGCTTGGCGGGAGGAACCGGGGAGCTGTTTTTT
TRBJ2-1	TRBV6-2/TRBV6-3	TRBD2	NA	CASSLPGLAGEQFF	TGTGCCAGCAGTCTTCCGGGACTAGCGGGCGAGCAGTTCTTC
TRBJ2-6	TRBV4-2	NA	NA	CASSQDVASGAGANVLTF	TGTGCCAGCAGCCAAGATGTTGCATCGGGGGCTGGGGCCAACGTCCTGACTTTC
TRBJ2-3	TRBV18	NA	NA	CASSPPRGPDTQYF	TGTGCCAGCTCACCGCCCCGGGGTCCAGATACGCAGTATTTT
TRBJ2-7	TRBV7-3	NA	NA	CASSWGRSYEQYF	TGTGCCAGCAGCTGGGGGCGATCCTACGAGCAGTACTTC
TRBJ2-3	TRBV27	TRBD2	NA	CASSWGTSTNTQYF	TGTGCCAGCAGTTGGGGGACTAGCACTAATACGCAGTATTTT
TRBJ1-2	TRBV6-5	TRBD1	NA	CASSETGGYGYTF	TGTGCCAGCAGCGAGACAGGGGGCTATGGCTACACCTTC
TRBJ1-1	TRBV7-9	NA	NA	CASSLRLGPGGEAFF	TGTGCCAGCAGCTTAAGGCTGGGCCCGGGAGGTGAAGCTTTCTTT
TRBJ2-7	TRBV11-2	NA	NA	CASRLDNSGEQYF	TGTGCCAGCAGACTAGACAATTCGGGCGAGCAGTACTTC
TRBJ1-5	TRBV19	NA	NA	CASSIVGADQPQHF	TGTGCCAGTAGTATCGTGGGGGCCGATCAGCCCCAGCATTTT
TRBJ1-1	TRBV28	NA	NA	CASSRRGFMNTEAFF	TGTGCCAGCAGCAGACGGGGGTTTATGAACACTGAAGCTTTCTTT
TRBJ1-1	TRBV29-1	NA	once	CSVDVRDYTEAFF	TGCAGCGTTGATGTTCGGGATTACACTGAAGCTTTCTTT
TRBJ2-7	TRBV7-9	TRBD2	NA	CASSPTVSGRLEQYF	TGTGCCAGCAGCCCCACCGTTAGCGGGAGATTGGAGCAGTACTTC
TRBJ2-7	TRBV28	TRBD2	NA	CASRPSGDYEQYF	TGTGCCAGCAGACCGAGCGGGGACTACGAGCAGTACTTC
TRBJ2-1	TRBV7-2	NA	NA	CASSSTSKRSNEQFF	TGTGCCAGCAGTTCGACTAGTAAACGGTCCAATGAGCAGTTCTTC
TRBJ1-3	TRBV3-1/TRBV3-2	NA	NA	CASSPTDSSGNTIYF	TGTGCCAGCAGCCCAACGGACAGCTCTGGAAACACCATATATTTT
TRBJ1-5	TRBV7-2	NA	NA	CASSFGGDNQPQHF	TGTGCCAGCAGCTTTGGAGGGGACAATCAGCCCCAGCATTTT
TRBJ1-5	TRBV6-2/TRBV6-3	TRBD1	NA	CASSHEGPTGAQPQHF	TGTGCCAGCAGTCACGAAGGGCCGACAGGGGCTCAGCCCCAGCATTTT
TRBJ2-2	TRBV15	NA	NA	CATSREKGDGPGELFF	TGTGCCACCAGCAGAGAAAAGGGAGACGGGCCCGGGGAGCTGTTTTTT
TRBJ1-4	TRBV7-9	NA	NA	CASSLTGGSNEKLFF	TGTGCCAGCAGCCTAACTGGGGGGTCTAATGAAAAACTGTTTTTT
TRBJ2-1	TRBV18	NA	NA	CASSPAVYNEQFF	TGTGCCAGCTCACCAGCGGTATACAATGAGCAGTTCTTC
TRBJ2-7	TRBV18	TRBD1	NA	CASSPVTGGGSGSSYEQYF	TGTGCCAGCTCACCGGTGACAGGGGGGGGTAGCGGCAGCTCCTACGAGCAGTACTTC
TRBJ1-6	TRBV6-2/TRBV6-3	TRBD1	NA	CASSADRGVNNSPLHF	TGTGCCAGCAGTGCGGACAGGGGGGTAAATAATTCACCCCTCCACTTT
TRBJ1-4	TRBV9	TRBD1	NA	CASSDRQGNEKLFF	TGTGCCAGCAGCGATCGACAGGGAAATGAAAAACTGTTTTTT
TRBJ2-1	TRBV10-3	TRBD2	NA	CAISVRTSGYNEQFF	TGTGCCATCAGTGTTCGGACTAGCGGCTACAATGAGCAGTTCTTC
TRBJ2-7	TRBV14	TRBD1	NA	CASSQYRGSYEQYF	TGTGCCAGCAGCCAGTACAGGGGCTCCTACGAGCAGTACTTC
TRBJ2-1	TRBV19	NA	NA	CASSLDSYYNEQFF	TGTGCCAGTAGCCTCGACAGCTACTACAATGAGCAGTTCTTC